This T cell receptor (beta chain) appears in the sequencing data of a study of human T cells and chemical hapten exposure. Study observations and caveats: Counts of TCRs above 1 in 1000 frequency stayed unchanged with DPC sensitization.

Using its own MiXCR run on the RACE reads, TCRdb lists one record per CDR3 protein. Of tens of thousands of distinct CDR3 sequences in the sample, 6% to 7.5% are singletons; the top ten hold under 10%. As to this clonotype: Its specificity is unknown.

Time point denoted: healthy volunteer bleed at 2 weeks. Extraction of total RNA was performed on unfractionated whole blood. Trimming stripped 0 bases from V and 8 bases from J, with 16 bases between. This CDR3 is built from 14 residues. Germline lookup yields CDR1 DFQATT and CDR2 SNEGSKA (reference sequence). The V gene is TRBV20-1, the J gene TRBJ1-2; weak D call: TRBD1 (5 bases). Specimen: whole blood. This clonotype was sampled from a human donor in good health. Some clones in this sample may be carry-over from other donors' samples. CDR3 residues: CSARDRDRRRGYTF. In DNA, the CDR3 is TGCAGTGCTAGAGACAGGGATCGGCGTCGCGGCTACACCTTC.